The TCR beta chain under discussion was sequenced for a study of blood T cell repertoires in COVID-19. Looking at the study overall: PBMCs, B-cell-depleted T cells, or T cells were the source of the cDNA or gDNA that made up the material.

The CDR3 length is 15 residues. Germline CDR1 reads SGHRS; CDR2 reads YFSETQ. After removal of 0 bases from V and 2 bases from J, the junction contained 2 bases not matched to a gene. Authors' processing steps: Estimation of nucleated cell counts relied on the amplification of reference gene primers. Sequenced by immunoSEQ multiplex PCR; TCRdb stores in-frame clones only, minus some. V and J calls plus clone size are reproduced from that table; the DNA served to infer D and trimming. Of around 110,000 clones listed, about nine tenths are singletons. This clone came up once. The TCR comes from a man aged 35 to 55 with acute or convalescent COVID-19. Sequencing was performed on peripheral blood. V and J are TRBV5-1 and TRBJ2-3, with 8 bases lining up with TRBD1. DNA for the CDR3: TGCGCCAGCAGCTTGGAGGACAGGGACACAGATACGCAGTATTTT. It specifies CASSLEDRDTDTQYF.